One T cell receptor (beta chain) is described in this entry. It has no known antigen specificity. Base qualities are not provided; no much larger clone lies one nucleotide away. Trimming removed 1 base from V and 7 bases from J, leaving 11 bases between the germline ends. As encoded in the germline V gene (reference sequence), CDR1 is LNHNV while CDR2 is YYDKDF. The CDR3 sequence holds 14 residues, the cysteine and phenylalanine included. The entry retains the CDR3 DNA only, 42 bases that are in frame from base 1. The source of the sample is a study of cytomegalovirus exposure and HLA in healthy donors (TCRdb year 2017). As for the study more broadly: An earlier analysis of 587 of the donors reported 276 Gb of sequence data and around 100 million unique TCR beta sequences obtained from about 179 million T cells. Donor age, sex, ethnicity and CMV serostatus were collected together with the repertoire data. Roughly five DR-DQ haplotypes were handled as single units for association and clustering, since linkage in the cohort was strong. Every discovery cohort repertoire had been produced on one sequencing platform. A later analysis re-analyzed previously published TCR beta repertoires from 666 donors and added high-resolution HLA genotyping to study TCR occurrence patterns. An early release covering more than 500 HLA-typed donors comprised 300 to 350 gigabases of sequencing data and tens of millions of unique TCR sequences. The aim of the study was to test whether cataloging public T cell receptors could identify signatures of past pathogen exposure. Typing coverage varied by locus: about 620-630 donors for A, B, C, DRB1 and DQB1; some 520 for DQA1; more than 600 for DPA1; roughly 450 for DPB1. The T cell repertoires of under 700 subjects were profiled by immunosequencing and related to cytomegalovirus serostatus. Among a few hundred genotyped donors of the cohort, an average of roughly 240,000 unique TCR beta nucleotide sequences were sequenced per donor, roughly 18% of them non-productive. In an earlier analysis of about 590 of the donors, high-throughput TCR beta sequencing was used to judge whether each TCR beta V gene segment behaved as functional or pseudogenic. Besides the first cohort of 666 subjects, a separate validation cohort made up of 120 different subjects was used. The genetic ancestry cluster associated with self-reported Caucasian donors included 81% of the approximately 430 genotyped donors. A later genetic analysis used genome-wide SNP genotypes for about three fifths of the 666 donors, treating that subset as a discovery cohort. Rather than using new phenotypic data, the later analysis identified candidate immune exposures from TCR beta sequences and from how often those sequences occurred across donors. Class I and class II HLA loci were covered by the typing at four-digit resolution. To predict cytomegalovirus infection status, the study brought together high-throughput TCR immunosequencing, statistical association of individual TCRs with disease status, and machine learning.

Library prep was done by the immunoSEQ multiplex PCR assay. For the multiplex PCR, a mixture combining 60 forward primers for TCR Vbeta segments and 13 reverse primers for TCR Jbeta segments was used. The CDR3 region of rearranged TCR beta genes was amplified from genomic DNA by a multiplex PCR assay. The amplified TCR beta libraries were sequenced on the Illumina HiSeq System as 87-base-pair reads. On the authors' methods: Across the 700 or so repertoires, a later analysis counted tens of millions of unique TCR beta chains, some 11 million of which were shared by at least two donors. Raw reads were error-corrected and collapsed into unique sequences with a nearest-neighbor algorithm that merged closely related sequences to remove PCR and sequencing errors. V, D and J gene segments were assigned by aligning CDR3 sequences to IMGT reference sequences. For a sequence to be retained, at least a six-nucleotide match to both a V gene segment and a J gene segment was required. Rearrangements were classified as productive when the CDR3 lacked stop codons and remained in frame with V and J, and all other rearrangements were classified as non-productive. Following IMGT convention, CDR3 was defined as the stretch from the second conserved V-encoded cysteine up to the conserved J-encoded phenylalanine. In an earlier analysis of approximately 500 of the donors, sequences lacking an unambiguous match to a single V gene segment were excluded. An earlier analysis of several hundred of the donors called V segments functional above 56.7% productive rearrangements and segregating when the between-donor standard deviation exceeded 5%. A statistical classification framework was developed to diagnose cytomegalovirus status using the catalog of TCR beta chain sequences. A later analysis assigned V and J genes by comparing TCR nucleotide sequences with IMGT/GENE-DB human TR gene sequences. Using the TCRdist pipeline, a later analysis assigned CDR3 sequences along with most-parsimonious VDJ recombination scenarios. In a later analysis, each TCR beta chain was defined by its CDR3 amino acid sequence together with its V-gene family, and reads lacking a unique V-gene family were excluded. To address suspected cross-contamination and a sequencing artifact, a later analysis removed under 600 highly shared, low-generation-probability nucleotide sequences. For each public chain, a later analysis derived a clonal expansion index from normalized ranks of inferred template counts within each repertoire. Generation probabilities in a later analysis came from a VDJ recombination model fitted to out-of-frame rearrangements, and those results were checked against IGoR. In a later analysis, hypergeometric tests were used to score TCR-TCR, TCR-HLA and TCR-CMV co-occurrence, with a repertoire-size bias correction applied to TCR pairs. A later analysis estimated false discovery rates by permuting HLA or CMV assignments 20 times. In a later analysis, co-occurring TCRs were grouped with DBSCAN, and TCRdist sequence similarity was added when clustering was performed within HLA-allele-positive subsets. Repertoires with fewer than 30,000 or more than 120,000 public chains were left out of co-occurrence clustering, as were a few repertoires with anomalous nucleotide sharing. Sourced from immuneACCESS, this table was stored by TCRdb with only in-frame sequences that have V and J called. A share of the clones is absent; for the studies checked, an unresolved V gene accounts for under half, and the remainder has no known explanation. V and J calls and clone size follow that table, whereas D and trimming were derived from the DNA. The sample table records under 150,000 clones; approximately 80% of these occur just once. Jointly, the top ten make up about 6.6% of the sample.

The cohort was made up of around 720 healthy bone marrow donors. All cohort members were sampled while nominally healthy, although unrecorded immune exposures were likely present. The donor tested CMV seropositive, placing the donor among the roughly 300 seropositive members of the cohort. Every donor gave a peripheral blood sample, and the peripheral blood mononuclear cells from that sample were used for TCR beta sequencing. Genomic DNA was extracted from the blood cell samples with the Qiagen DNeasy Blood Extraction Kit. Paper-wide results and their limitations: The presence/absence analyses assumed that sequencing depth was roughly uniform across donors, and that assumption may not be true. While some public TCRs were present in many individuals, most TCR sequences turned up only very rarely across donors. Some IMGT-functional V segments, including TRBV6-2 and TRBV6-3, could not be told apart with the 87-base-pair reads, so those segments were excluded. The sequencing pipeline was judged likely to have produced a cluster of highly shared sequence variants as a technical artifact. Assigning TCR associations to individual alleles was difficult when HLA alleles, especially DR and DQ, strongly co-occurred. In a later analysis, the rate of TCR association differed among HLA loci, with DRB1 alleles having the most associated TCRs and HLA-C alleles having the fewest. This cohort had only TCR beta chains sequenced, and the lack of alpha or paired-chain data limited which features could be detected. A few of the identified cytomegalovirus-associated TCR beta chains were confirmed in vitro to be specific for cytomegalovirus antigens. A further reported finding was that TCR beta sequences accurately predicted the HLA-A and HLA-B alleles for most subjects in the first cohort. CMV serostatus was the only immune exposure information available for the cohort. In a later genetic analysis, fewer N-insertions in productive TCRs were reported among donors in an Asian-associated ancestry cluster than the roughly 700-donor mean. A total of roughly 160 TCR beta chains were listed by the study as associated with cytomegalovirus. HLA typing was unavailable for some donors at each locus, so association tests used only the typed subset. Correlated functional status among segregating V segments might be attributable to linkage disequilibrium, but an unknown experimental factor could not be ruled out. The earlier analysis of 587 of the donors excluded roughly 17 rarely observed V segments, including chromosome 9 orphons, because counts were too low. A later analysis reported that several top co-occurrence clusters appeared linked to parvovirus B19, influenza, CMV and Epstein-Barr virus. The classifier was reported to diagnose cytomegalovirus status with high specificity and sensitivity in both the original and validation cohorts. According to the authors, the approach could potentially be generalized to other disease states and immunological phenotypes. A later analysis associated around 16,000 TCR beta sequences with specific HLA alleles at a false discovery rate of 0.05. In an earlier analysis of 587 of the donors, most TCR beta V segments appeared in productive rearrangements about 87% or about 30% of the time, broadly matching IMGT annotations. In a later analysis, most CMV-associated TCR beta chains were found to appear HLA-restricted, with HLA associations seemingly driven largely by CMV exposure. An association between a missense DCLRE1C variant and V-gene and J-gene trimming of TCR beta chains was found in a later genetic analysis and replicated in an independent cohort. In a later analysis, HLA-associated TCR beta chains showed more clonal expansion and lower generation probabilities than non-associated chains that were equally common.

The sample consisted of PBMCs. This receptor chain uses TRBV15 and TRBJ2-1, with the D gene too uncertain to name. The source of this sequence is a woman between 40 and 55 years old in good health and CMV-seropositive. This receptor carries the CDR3 CATSRGTTGNEQFF. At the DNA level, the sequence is TGTGCCACCAGCAGAGGAACTACCGGGAATGAGCAGTTCTTC. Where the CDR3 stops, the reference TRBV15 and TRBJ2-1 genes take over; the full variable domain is DAMVIQNPRYQVTQFGKPVTLSCSQTLNHNVMYWYQQKSSQAPKLLFHYYDKDFNNEADTPDNFQSRRPNTSFCFLDIRSPGLGDTAMYLCATSRGTTGNEQFFGPGTRLTVL.